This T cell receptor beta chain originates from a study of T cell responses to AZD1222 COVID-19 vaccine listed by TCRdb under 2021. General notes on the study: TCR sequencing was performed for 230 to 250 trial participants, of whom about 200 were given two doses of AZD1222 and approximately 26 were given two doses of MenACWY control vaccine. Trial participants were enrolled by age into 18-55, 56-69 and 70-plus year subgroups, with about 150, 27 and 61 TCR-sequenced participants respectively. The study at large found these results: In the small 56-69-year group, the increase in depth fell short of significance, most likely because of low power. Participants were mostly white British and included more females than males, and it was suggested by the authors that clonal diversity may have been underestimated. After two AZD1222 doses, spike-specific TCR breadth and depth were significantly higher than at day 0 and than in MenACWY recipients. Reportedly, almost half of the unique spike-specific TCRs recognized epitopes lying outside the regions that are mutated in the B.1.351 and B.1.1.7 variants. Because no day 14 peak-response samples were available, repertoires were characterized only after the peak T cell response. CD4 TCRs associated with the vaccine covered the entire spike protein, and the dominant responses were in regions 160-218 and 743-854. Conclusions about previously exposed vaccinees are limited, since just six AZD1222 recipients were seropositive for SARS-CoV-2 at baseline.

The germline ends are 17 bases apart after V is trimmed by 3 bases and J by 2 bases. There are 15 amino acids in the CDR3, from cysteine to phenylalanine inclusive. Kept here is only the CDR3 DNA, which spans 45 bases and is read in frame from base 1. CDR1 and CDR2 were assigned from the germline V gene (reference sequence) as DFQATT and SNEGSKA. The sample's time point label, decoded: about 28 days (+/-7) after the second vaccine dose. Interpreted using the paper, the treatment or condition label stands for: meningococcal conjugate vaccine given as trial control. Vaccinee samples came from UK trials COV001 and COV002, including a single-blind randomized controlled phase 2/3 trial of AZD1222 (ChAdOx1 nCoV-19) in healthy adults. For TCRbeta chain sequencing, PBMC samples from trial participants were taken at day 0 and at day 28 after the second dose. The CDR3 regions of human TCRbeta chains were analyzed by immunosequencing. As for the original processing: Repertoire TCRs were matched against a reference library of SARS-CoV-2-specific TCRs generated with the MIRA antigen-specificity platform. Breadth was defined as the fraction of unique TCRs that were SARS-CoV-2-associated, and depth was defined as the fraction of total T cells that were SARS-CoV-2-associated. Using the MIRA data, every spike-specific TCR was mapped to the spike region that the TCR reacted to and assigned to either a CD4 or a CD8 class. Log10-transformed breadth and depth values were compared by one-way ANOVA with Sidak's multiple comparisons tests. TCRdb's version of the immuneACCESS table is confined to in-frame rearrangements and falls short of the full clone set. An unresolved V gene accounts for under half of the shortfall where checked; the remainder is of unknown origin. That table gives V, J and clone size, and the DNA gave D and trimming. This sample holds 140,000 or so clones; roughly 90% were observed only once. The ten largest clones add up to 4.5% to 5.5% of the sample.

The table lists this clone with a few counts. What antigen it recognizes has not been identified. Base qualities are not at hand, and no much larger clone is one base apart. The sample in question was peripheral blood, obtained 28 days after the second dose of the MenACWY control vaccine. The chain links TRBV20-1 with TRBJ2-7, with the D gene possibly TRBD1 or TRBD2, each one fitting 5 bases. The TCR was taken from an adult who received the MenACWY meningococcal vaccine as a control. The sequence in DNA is TGCAGTGCTAGTGGGGACCACCGAACAACCTACGAGCAGTACTTC. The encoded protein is CSASGDHRTTYEQYF.